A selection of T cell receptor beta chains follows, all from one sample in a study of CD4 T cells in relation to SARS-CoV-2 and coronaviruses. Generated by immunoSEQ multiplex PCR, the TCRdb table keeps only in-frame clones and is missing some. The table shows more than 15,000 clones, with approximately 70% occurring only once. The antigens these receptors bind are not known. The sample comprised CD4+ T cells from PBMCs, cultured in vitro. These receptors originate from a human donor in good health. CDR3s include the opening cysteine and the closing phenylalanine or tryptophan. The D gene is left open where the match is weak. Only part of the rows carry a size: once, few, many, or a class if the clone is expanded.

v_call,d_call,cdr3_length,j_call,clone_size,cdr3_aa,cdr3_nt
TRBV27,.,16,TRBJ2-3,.,CASMLWGATSTDTQYF,TGTGCCAGCATGTTATGGGGTGCCACTAGCACAGATACGCAGTATTTT
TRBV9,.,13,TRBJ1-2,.,CASSPRGGSGYTF,TGTGCCAGCAGCCCCCGTGGGGGTAGTGGCTACACCTTC
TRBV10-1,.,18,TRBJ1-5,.,CASSEPWTVSPQAQPQHF,TGCGCCAGCAGTGAGCCCTGGACGGTCAGTCCGCAAGCTCAGCCCCAGCATTTT
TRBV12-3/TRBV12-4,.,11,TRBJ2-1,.,CASSFFYEQFF,TGTGCCAGCAGTTTCTTTTATGAGCAGTTCTTC
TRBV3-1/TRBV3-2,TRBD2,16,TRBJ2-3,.,CASSLGLAGDGDTQYF,TGTGCCAGCAGCCTGGGACTAGCGGGAGATGGAGATACGCAGTATTTT
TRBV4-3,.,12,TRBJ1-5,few,CASSQDLGTQHF,TGCGCCAGCAGCCAAGATTTAGGGACCCAGCATTTT
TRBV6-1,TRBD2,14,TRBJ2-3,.,CASSERGDTDTQYF,TGTGCCAGCAGTGAGCGGGGGGACACAGATACGCAGTATTTT
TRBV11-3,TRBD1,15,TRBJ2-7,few,CASSPRTGSSYEQYF,TGTGCCAGCAGCCCCCGGACAGGGAGCTCCTACGAGCAGTACTTC
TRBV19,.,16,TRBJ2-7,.,CASSIRKAPGPYEQYF,TGTGCCAGTAGTATAAGAAAGGCCCCGGGGCCCTACGAGCAGTACTTC
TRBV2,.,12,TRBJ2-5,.,CASKAGSETQYF,TGTGCCAGCAAGGCAGGCAGTGAGACCCAGTACTTC
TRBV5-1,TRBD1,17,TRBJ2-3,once,CASWEGSGTGVTDTQYF,TGCGCCAGCTGGGAGGGGTCCGGGACAGGGGTCACAGATACGCAGTATTTT
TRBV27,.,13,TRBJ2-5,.,CASSFSGGRTQYF,TGTGCCAGCAGTTTCTCGGGGGGCAGGACCCAGTACTTC
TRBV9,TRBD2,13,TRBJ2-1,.,CASSVETSGAQFF,TGTGCCAGCAGCGTAGAGACTAGCGGGGCTCAGTTCTTC
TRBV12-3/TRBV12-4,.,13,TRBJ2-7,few,CASRGRKNHHQYF,TGTGCCAGCAGGGGCAGGAAGAATCACCATCAGTACTTC
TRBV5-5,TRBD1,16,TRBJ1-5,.,CASSFQGGRSNQPQHF,TGTGCCAGCAGTTTCCAGGGGGGACGTAGCAATCAGCCCCAGCATTTT
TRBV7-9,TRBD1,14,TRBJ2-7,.,CASSWGQNNYEQYF,TGTGCCAGCAGCTGGGGACAGAACAACTACGAGCAGTACTTC
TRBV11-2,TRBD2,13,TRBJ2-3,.,CASSLDPGRGVDF,TGTGCCAGCAGCTTAGATCCCGGGAGGGGCGTGGATTTT
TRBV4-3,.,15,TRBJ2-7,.,CASSQDLRQGYEQYF,TGCGCCAGCAGCCAAGATCTCCGGCAGGGATACGAGCAGTACTTC
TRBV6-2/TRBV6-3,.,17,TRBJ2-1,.,CASSTSEAGSSYNEQFF,TGTGCCAGCAGCACGTCAGAGGCGGGTAGCTCCTACAATGAGCAGTTCTTC
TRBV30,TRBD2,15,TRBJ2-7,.,CAWTKGLAGHYEQYF,TGTGCCTGGACTAAGGGACTAGCGGGCCACTACGAGCAGTACTTC
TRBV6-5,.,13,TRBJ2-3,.,CASSYTRADTQYF,TGTGCCAGCAGTTACACTCGAGCAGATACGCAGTATTTT
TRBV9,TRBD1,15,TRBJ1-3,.,CASSLQGIPGNTIYF,TGTGCCAGCAGCTTACAGGGGATCCCTGGAAACACCATATATTTT
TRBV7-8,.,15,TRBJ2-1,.,CASSLGRDTIYEQFF,TGTGCCAGCAGCCTGGGCAGGGATACAATTTATGAGCAGTTCTTC